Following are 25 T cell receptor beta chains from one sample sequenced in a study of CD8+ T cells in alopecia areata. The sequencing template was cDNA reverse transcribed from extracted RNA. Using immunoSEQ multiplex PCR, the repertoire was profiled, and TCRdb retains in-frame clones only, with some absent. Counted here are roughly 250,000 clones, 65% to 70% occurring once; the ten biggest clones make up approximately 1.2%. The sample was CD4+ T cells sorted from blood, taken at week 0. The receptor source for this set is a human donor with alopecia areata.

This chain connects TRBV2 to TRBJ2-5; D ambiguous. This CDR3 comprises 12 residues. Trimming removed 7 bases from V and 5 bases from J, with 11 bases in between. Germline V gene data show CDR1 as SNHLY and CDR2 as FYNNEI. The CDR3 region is CASKSPGETQYF. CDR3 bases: TGTGCCAGCAAGAGCCCCGGGGAGACCCAGTACTTC.

CDR3: CASSLDPKSSSGSSYNEQFF. The CDR3 DNA is TGTGCCAGCAGCTTAGATCCCAAGTCCTCAAGCGGGAGCTCCTACAATGAGCAGTTCTTC. This rearrangement joins TRBV11-2 to TRBJ2-1, with 8 bases that match TRBD2. V was clipped by 0 bases and J by 0 bases; unmatched bases: 13. There are 20 residues in the CDR3. From germline, CDR1 is SGHAT and CDR2 FQNNGV.

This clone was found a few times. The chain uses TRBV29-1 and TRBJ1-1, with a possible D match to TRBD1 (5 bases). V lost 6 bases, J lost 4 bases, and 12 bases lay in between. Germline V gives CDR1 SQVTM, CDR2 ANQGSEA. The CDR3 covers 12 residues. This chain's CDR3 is CSVAGRPTEAFF. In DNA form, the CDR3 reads TGCAGCGTGGCGGGACGGCCCACTGAAGCTTTCTTT.

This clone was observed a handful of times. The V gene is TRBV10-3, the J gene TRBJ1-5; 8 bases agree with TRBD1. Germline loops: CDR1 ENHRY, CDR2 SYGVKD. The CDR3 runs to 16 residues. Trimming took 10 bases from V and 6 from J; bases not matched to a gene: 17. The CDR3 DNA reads TGTGCCAGCAGCTTAGAAAGGACAGGGTTTGGTCAGCCCCAGCATTTT. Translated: CASSLERTGFGQPQHF.

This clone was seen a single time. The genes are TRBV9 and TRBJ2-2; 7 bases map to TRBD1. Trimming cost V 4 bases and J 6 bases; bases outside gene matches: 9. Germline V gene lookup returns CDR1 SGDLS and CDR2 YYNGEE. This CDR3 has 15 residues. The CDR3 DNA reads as TGTGCCAGCAGCCCCCGGGGACAGCCCCCCGGGGAGCTGTTTTTT. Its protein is CASSPRGQPPGELFF.

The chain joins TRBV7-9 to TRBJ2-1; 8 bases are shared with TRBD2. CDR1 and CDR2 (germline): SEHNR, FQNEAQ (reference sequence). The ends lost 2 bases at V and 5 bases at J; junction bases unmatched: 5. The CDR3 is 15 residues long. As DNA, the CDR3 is TGTGCCAGCAGCTTATTGGCTAGCGGGCACAATGAGCAGTTCTTC. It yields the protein CASSLLASGHNEQFF.

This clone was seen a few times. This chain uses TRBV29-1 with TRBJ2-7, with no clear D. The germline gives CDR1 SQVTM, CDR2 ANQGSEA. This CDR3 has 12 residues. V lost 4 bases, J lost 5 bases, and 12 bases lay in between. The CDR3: CSVGMRVNEQYF. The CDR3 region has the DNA TGCAGCGTTGGGATGCGCGTCAACGAGCAGTACTTC.

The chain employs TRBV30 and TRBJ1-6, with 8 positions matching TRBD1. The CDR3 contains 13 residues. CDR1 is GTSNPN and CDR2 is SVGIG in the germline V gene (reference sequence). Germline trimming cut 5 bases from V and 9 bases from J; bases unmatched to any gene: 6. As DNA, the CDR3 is TGTGCCTGGCAGGACAGGGTGGGTTCACCCCTCCACTTT. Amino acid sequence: CAWQDRVGSPLHF.

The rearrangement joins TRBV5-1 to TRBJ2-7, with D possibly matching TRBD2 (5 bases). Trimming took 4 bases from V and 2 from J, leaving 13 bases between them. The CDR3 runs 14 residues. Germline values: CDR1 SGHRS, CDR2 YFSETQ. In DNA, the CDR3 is TGCGCCAGCAGCCTGGACTCCCCGGCCTACGAGCAGTACTTC. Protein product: CASSLDSPAYEQYF.

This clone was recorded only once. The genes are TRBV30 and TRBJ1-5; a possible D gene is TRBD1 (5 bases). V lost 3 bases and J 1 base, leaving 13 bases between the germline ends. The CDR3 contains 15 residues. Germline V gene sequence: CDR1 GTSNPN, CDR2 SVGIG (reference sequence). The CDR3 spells CAWSPGQRSNQPQHF. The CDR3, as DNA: TGTGCCTGGAGCCCAGGGCAAAGGAGCAATCAGCCCCAGCATTTT.

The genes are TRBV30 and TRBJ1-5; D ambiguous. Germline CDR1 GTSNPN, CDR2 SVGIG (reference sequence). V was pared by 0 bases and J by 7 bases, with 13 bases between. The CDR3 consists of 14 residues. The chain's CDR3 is CAWSVIGPRQPQHF. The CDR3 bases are TGTGCCTGGAGTGTCATAGGGCCCCGACAGCCCCAGCATTTT.

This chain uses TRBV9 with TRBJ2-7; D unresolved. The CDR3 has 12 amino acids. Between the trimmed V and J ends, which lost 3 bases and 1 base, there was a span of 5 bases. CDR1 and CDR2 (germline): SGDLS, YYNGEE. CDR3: CASSGGSYEQYF. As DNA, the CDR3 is TGTGCCAGCAGCGGCGGTTCCTACGAGCAGTACTTC.

The CDR3 is CASSRAGSYEQYF. The CDR3 nucleotides are TGTGCCAGCAGTCGGGCAGGGTCTTACGAGCAGTACTTC. The gene calls are TRBV2 and TRBJ2-7; D might be TRBD1 (5 bases). The CDR3 spans 13 residues. Trimming removed 5 bases from V and 4 bases from J, with 12 bases in between. Germline loops: CDR1 SNHLY, CDR2 FYNNEI.

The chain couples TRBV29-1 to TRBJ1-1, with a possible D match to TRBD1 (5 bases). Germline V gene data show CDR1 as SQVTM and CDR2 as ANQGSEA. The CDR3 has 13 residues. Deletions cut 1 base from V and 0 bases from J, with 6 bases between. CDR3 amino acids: CSVEGRVNTEAFF. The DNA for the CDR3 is TGCAGCGTTGAAGGCAGGGTGAACACTGAAGCTTTCTTT.

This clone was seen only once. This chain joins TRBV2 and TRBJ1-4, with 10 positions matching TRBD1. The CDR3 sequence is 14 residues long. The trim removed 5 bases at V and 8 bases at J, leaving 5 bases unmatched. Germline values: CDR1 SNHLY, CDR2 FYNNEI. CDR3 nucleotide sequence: TGTGCCAGCAGTCGACAGGGGGCTGACGAAAAACTGTTTTTT. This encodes CASSRQGADEKLFF.

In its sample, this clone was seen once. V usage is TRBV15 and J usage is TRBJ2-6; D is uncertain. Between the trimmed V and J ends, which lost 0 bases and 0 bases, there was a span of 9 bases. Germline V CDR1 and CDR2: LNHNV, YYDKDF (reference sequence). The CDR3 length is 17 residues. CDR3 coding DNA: TGTGCCACCAGCAGAGAAGTCGGATCCTCTGGGGCCAACGTCCTGACTTTC. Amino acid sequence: CATSREVGSSGANVLTF.

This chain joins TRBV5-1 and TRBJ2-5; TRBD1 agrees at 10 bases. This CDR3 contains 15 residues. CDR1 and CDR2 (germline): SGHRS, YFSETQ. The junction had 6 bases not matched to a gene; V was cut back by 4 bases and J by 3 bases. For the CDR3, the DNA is TGCGCCAGCAGCACGTCAGGGACAGGGGAAGAGACCCAGTACTTC. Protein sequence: CASSTSGTGEETQYF.

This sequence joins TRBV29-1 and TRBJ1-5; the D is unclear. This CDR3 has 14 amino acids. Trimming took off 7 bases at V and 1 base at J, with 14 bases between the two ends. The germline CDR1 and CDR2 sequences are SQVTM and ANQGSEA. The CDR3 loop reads CSASMGVSNQPQHF. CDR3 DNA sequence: TGCAGCGCCAGCATGGGTGTCAGCAATCAGCCCCAGCATTTT.

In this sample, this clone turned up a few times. CDR3 amino acids: CSAVINEQFF. CDR3 nucleotide sequence: TGCAGCGCTGTAATCAATGAGCAGTTCTTC. The chain couples TRBV29-1 to TRBJ2-1; D is unresolved. CDR1 is SQVTM, CDR2 ANQGSEA, per germline. Trimming removed 7 bases from V and 6 bases from J, with 7 bases in between. The CDR3 covers 10 residues.

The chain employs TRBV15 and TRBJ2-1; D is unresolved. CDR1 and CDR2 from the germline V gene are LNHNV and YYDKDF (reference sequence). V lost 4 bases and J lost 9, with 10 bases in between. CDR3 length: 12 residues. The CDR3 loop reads CATSKSKAEQFF. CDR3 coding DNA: TGTGCCACCAGCAAGAGCAAGGCTGAGCAGTTCTTC.

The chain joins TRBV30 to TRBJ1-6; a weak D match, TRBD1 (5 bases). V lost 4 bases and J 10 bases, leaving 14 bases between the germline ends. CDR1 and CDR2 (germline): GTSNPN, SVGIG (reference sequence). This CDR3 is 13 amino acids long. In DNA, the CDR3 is TGTGCCTGGACCCGGGACTCCAGATCACCCCTCCACTTT. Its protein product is CAWTRDSRSPLHF. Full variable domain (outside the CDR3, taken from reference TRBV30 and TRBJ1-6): SQTIHQWPATLVQPVGSPLSLECTVEGTSNPNLYWYRQAAGRGLQLLFYSVGIGQISSEVPQNLSASRPQDRQFILSSKKLLLSDSGFYLCAWTRDSRSPLHFGNGTRLTVT.

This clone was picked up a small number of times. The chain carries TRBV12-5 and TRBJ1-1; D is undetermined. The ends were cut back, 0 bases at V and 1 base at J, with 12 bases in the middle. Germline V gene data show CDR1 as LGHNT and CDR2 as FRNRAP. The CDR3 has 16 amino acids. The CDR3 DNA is TGTGCTAGTGGTTTGGTTCACGCCGCGAGGAACACTGAAGCTTTCTTT. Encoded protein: CASGLVHAARNTEAFF.

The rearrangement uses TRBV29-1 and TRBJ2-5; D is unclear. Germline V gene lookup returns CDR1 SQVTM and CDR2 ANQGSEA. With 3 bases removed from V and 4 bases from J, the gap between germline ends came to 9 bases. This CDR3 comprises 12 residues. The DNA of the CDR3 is TGCAGCGTTGAGGCCCCTGGAGAGACCCAGTACTTC. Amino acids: CSVEAPGETQYF.

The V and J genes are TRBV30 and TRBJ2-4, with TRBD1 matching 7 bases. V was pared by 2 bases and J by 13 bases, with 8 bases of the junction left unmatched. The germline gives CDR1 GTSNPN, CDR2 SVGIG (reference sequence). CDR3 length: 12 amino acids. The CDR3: CAWSSNDRVQYF. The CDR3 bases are TGTGCCTGGAGTTCCAACGACAGGGTCCAGTACTTC.

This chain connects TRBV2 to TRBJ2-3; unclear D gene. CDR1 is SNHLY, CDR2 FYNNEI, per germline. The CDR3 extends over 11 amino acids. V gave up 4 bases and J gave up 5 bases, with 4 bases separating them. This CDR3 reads CASSGGDTQYF. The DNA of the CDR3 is TGTGCCAGCAGTGGGGGAGATACGCAGTATTTT.